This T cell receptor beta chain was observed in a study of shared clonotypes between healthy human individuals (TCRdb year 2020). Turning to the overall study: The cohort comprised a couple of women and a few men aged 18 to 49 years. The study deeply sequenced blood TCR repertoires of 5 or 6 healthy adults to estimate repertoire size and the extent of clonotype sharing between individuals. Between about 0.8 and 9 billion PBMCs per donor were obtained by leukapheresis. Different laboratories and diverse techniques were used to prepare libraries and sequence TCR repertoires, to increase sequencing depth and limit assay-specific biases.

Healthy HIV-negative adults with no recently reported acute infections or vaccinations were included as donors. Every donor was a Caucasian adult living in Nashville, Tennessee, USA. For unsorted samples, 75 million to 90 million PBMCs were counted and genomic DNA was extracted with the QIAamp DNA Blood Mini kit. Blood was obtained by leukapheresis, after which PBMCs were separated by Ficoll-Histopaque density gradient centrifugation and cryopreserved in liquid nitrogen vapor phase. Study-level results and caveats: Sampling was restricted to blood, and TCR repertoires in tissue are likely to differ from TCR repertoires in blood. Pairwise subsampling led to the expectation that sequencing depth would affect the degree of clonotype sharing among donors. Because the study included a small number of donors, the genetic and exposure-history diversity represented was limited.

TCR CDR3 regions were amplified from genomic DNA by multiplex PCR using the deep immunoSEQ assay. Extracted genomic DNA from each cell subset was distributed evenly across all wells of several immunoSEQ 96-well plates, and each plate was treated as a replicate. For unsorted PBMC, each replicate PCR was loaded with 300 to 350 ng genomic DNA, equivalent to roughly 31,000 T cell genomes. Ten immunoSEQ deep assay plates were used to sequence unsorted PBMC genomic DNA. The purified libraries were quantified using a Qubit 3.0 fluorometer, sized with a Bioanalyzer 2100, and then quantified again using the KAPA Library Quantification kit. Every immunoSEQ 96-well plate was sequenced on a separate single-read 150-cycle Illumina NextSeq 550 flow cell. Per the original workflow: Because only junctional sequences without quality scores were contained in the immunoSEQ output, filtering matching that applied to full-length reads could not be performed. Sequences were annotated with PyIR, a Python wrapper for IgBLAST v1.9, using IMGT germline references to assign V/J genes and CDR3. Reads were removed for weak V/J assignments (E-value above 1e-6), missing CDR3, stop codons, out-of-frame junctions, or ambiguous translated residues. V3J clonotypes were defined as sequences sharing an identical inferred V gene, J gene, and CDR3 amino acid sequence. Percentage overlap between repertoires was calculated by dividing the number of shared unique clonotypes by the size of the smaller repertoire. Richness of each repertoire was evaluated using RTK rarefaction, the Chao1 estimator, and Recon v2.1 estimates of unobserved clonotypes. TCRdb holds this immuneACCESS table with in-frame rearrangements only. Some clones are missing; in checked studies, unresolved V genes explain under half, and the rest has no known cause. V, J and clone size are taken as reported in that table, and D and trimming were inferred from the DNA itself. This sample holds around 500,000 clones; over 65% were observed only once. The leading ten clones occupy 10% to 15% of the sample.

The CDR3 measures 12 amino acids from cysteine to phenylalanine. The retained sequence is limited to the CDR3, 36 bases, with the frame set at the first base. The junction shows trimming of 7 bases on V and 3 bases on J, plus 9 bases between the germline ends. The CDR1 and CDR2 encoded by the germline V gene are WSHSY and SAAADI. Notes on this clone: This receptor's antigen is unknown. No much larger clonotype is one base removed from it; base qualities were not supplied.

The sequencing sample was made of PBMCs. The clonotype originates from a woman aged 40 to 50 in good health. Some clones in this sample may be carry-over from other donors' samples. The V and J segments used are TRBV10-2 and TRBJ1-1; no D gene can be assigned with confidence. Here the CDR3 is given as CASTTGDTEAFF. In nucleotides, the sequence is TGCGCCAGCACCACTGGGGACACTGAAGCTTTCTTT.